This passage covers 18 T cell receptor beta chains from one sample sequenced in a study of CD8 T cells in Susac syndrome. With random hexamers, roughly 0.5 to 1 ug RNA was reverse transcribed. TCRdb reprocessed the immunoSEQ multiplex PCR reads with MiXCR, giving one entry per CDR3 protein. The table has 77,000 or so distinct CDR3 sequences, just under 95% seen once; the top ten hold 0.3% to 0.45%. Specimen: CD8+ T cells from PBMCs. All receptors derive from a human donor with multiple sclerosis.

This rearrangement joins TRBV12-3 or TRBV12-4 to TRBJ2-1; D possibly corresponds to TRBD2 (5 bases). The CDR3 covers 11 residues. V dropped 5 bases and J dropped 8 bases, with 7 bases sitting between them. The CDR3 region is CASSLGDEQFF. The DNA for the CDR3 is TGTGCCAGCAGTCTGGGAGATGAGCAGTTCTTC.

This rearrangement joins TRBV5-4 to TRBJ2-7, with TRBD1 matching 9 bases. The CDR3 has 15 residues. Germline V lookup: CDR1 SGHNT, CDR2 YYREEE (reference sequence). The V segment lost 2 bases and the J segment 3 bases; nucleotides outside the gene matches: 6. The CDR3 DNA reads as TGTGCCAGCAGCTTTCCGGGACAGGGAATCTACGAGCAGTACTTC. Translated: CASSFPGQGIYEQYF.

The gene calls are TRBV4-2 and TRBJ2-7, with TRBD2 identical over 14 bases. With V trimmed by 2 bases and J by 1 base, 4 bases remained unmatched. CDR3 length equals 17 residues. Germline loops: CDR1 LGHNA, CDR2 YNFKEQ. The CDR3 loop reads CASSQTGLAGGSYEQYF. In DNA, the CDR3 is TGTGCCAGCAGCCAAACTGGACTAGCGGGGGGTTCCTACGAGCAGTACTTC.

V usage is TRBV15 and J usage is TRBJ2-5, with TRBD2 matching 9 bases. This CDR3 is 14 amino acids long. The germline CDR1 and CDR2 sequences are LNHNV and YYDKDF (reference sequence). The V and J ends lost 5 bases and 9 bases, in that order; junction bases with no gene match: 10. The CDR3 DNA is TGTGCCACCAGCGTCCGGGCTAGCGGGGACCCCCAGTACTTC. Its translation: CATSVRASGDPQYF.

This chain links TRBV19 with TRBJ1-5, with 8 bases aligning to TRBD1. CDR3 size: 15 residues. The V and J ends lost 5 bases and 7 bases, in that order; junction bases with no gene match: 10. The germline V gene encodes CDR1 LNHDA and CDR2 SQIVND (reference sequence). The CDR3 DNA follows: TGTGCCAGTAGTGTCGAGGACAGGGCGGACCAGCCCCAGCATTTT. Translation gives CASSVEDRADQPQHF.

This chain uses TRBV6-6 with TRBJ1-4, with D unresolved. Germline assignment: CDR1 MNHNY and CDR2 SVGAGI (reference sequence). The CDR3 spans 15 residues. Trimming shortened V by 6 bases and J by 5 bases, and 16 bases separated the two germline ends. The CDR3 loop is CASREGWSGNEKLFF. DNA of the CDR3: TGTGCCAGCAGGGAAGGGTGGTCTGGGAATGAAAAACTGTTTTTT.

The chain couples TRBV6-6 to TRBJ2-1; D may be TRBD2 (5 bases). Germline CDR1 reads MNHNY; CDR2 reads SVGAGI (reference sequence). V gave up 7 bases and J gave up 4 bases, with 8 bases separating them. The CDR3 runs to 12 residues. CDR3 loop: CASIGLYNEQFF. The CDR3 region has the DNA TGTGCCAGCATCGGACTGTACAATGAGCAGTTCTTC.

The chain carries TRBV3-1 and TRBJ1-2; 9 bases are shared with TRBD1. Germline assignment: CDR1 LGHDT and CDR2 YNNKEL (reference sequence). V lost 0 bases to trimming and J lost 2 bases; unmatched junction nucleotides: 7. The CDR3 sequence is 17 residues long. The CDR3, as DNA: TGTGCCAGCAGCCAAGAGGACAGGGGCCAAGCGAACTATGGCTACACCTTC. This encodes CASSQEDRGQANYGYTF.

This sequence joins TRBV6-6 and TRBJ1-5; no firm D call. Germline-derived CDR1 and CDR2 are MNHNY and SVGAGI (reference sequence). Trimming shortened V by 7 bases and J by 2 bases, and 18 bases separated the two germline ends. The CDR3 is 16 residues long. The CDR3 sequence is CASNELPSYGNQPQHF. The DNA for the CDR3 is TGTGCCAGCAACGAGTTGCCCTCTTACGGCAATCAGCCCCAGCATTTT.

The gene calls are TRBV29-1 and TRBJ2-1, with TRBD2 matching 11 bases. Germline V gives CDR1 SQVTM, CDR2 ANQGSEA. V shed 5 bases, J shed 9 bases, and the junction held 9 bases outside the gene matches. The CDR3 is 14 amino acids. The CDR3 bases are TGCAGCGTTCGAACTAGCGGGAGAGGGGGTGAGCAGTTCTTC. It encodes CSVRTSGRGGEQFF.

This chain joins TRBV6-5 and TRBJ2-2, with a possible D match to TRBD2 (5 bases). The V end was cut by 10 bases, the J end by 4 bases, with 16 bases between. Germline V gene sequence: CDR1 MNHEY, CDR2 SVGAGI. The CDR3 length is 14 residues. The CDR3 coding sequence is TGTGCCACAGGTGGTTCGGGGAGCACCGGGGAGCTGTTTTTT. Translated, it gives CATGGSGSTGELFF.

This clonotype is a singleton in its sample. The gene calls are TRBV7-9 and TRBJ2-4, with D unclear. CDR3 length: 16 amino acids. Trimming pared 1 base from V and 0 bases from J, leaving 10 bases between. Germline lookup yields CDR1 SEHNR and CDR2 FQNEAQ (reference sequence). The CDR3 reads CASSLEAGEAKNIQYF. As DNA, the CDR3 is TGTGCCAGCAGCTTAGAGGCAGGAGAAGCCAAAAACATTCAGTACTTC. Together with reference TRBV7-9 and TRBJ2-4, the CDR3 gives the full variable domain: DTGVSQNPRHKITKRGQNVTFRCDPISEHNRLYWYRQTLGQGPEFLTYFQNEAQLEKSRLLSDRFSAERPKGSFSTLEIQRTEQGDSAMYLCASSLEAGEAKNIQYFGAGTRLSVL.

This sequence joins TRBV5-8 and TRBJ2-5; TRBD2 aligns across 13 bases. Trimming at V came to 0 bases and at J to 5 bases, leaving 13 bases not matched to a gene. There are 19 residues in the CDR3. Germline V gene sequence: CDR1 SGHTS, CDR2 YDEGEE. The CDR3 here is CASSLGAIWTSGSLETQYF. The CDR3 DNA follows: TGTGCCAGCAGCTTGGGCGCGATTTGGACTAGCGGGAGTTTGGAGACCCAGTACTTC.

This chain links TRBV7-8 with TRBJ1-1; no firm D call. In germline, CDR1 is SGHVS, CDR2 FQNEAQ. Deletions cut 0 bases from V and 8 bases from J, with 16 bases between. The CDR3 runs to 15 residues. In DNA form, the CDR3 reads TGTGCCAGCAGCTTAGCTACCCGGTCCCAACGGGAAGCTTTCTTT. Its translation: CASSLATRSQREAFF.

This chain uses TRBV3-1 with TRBJ1-1; D gene uncertain. The length of the CDR3 is 15 residues. CDR1 and CDR2 from the germline V gene are LGHDT and YNNKEL (reference sequence). V lost 3 bases, J lost 5 bases, and 16 bases lay in between. CDR3 DNA sequence: TGTGCCAGCAGCCAGGGGAAAAGTTTGTGGACTGAAGCTTTCTTT. Its translation is CASSQGKSLWTEAFF.

The rearrangement uses TRBV5-6 and TRBJ2-1; 8 bases line up with TRBD2. This CDR3 has 15 residues. V shed 5 bases, J shed 8 bases, and the junction held 12 bases outside the gene matches. Looked up from germline, CDR1 is SGHDT and CDR2 is YYEEEE. CDR3 residues: CASRNRREARDEQFF. The CDR3 nucleotides are TGTGCCAGCAGAAACCGGCGGGAGGCCAGGGATGAGCAGTTCTTC.

The chain employs TRBV27 and TRBJ2-3; no firm D call. CDR3 length: 15 amino acids. Germline-derived CDR1 and CDR2 are MNHEY and SMNVEV (reference sequence). With 0 bases removed from V and 0 bases from J, the gap between germline ends came to 7 bases. For the CDR3, the DNA is TGTGCCAGCAGTTTATCCCCCCGGAGCACAGATACGCAGTATTTT. Protein: CASSLSPRSTDTQYF.

This chain links TRBV6-2 or TRBV6-3 with TRBJ2-5; possible D gene TRBD2, 5 bases. The CDR3 extends over 15 amino acids. CDR1 and CDR2 from the germline V gene are MNHEY and SVGEGT. The ends were cut back, 2 bases at V and 2 bases at J, with 12 bases in the middle. The CDR3 nucleotides are TGTGCCAGCAGTTACCCCGGACGGGGACAAGAGACCCAGTACTTC. Encoded protein: CASSYPGRGQETQYF.